The sequence of this TCR beta chain was determined in a study of blood T cell repertoires in COVID-19. Profiling relied on immunoSEQ multiplex PCR, and the TCRdb table lists in-frame clones only, not all of them. The sample has fewer than 35,000 clones, approximately 90% seen once. In germline, CDR1 is LNHNV, CDR2 YYDKDF (reference sequence). This CDR3 comprises 16 residues. V lost 0 bases, J lost 6 bases, and 8 bases stayed unmatched. What was sequenced was peripheral blood. The chain uses TRBV15 and TRBJ2-3; TRBD2 aligns across 8 bases. The TCR was taken from a man aged 60-69 years with acute or convalescent COVID-19. CDR3 bases: TGTGCCACCAGCAGAGATGGGCTAGCGGGCGAGGATACGCAGTATTTT. It is translated as CATSRDGLAGEDTQYF.